One and the same sample provided the 10 T cell receptor beta chains below, sequenced in a study of OX40 agonist ivuxolimab in advanced cancers. Produced via immunoSEQ multiplex PCR; TCRdb's table is partial and in-frame only. This sample has tens of thousands of clones, with more than 80% found just once. Sequencing used CD4+ or CD8+ T cells sorted from blood, obtained in a trial of the OX40 agonist ivuxolimab. Source of these receptors: an adult with an advanced solid tumor such as melanoma, head and neck, liver or kidney cancer.

This sequence joins TRBV7-6 and TRBJ1-1; D remains ambiguous. CDR3 size: 15 residues. Germline V gives CDR1 SGHVS, CDR2 FNYEAQ. The V end was cut by 1 base, the J end by 4 bases, with 13 bases between. CDR3 DNA: TGTGCCAGCAGCTTAGTGGGAGGGTGGGGCACTGAAGCTTTCTTT. This encodes CASSLVGGWGTEAFF.

V gene TRBV7-9 combines with J gene TRBJ2-3; D is perhaps TRBD2 (6 bases). Deletions cut 4 bases from V and 1 base from J, with 15 bases between. The CDR3 is made up of 16 amino acids. Germline CDR1 and CDR2: SEHNR and FQNEAQ (reference sequence). The CDR3 region has the DNA TGTGCCAGCAGCTCGGGAGCGGGTCTCGGCACAGATACGCAGTATTTT. This sequence encodes CASSSGAGLGTDTQYF.

The chain joins TRBV9 to TRBJ2-1; 8 nucleotides align to TRBD2. This CDR3 comprises 16 residues. Germline CDR1 SGDLS, CDR2 YYNGEE. V lost 2 bases to trimming and J lost 0 bases; unmatched junction nucleotides: 4. In nucleotides, the CDR3 is TGTGCCAGCAGCGTTCGGAGCGGGGGCTCCTACAATGAGCAGTTCTTC. Protein: CASSVRSGGSYNEQFF.

The rearrangement uses TRBV2 and TRBJ1-5; D possibly corresponds to TRBD1 (5 bases). Germline CDR1 SNHLY, CDR2 FYNNEI. CDR3 size: 15 residues. Trimming left V 4 bases short and J 5 bases short, with 15 bases between. CDR3 DNA: TGTGCCAGCAGTGCGACCGGGACGGAGTATCAGCCCCAGCATTTT. It codes for CASSATGTEYQPQHF.

J is TRBJ1-5 and V is TRBV28; TRBD1 matches at 8 bases. V lost 6 bases and J lost 7; bases outside the gene matches: 11. The CDR3 has 15 amino acids. CDR1 is MDHEN and CDR2 is SYDVKM in the germline V gene. The CDR3 loop is CASSLDRVGGQPQHF. As DNA, the CDR3 is TGTGCCAGCAGCTTGGACAGGGTGGGCGGGCAGCCCCAGCATTTT.

The chain links TRBV6-1 to TRBJ1-3; 7 positions match TRBD1. CDR1 is MNHNS, CDR2 SASEGT, per germline. V dropped 1 base and J dropped 0; count of bases not matched to a gene: 6. CDR3 size: 17 residues. CDR3 coding DNA: TGTGCCAGCAGTGAAGACAGGGGCTTCTCCTCTGGAAACACCATATATTTT. Translation gives CASSEDRGFSSGNTIYF.

The J gene is TRBJ1-2, the V gene TRBV4-1, with 7 bases that match TRBD1. Germline loops: CDR1 MGHRA, CDR2 YSYEKL. CDR3 length equals 14 residues. J lost 10 bases, V lost 1 base, and 9 bases had no gene match. The CDR3 sequence is CASSQVGDSQDYTF. In nucleotides, the CDR3 is TGCGCCAGCAGCCAAGTAGGGGACAGTCAAGACTACACCTTC.

The chain employs TRBV19 and TRBJ1-2; 9 bases line up with TRBD1. This CDR3 comprises 16 residues. CDR1 and CDR2 from the germline V gene are LNHDA and SQIVND (reference sequence). J gave up 3 bases and V 5 bases, and 10 bases lay outside the gene matches. Here the CDR3 DNA reads TGTGCCAGTAGTGTGACTTGGACAGGGGATGACTATGGCTACACCTTC. The encoded protein is CASSVTWTGDDYGYTF.

The V gene is TRBV28, the J gene TRBJ2-7; D not resolved. The CDR3 runs to 13 residues. Trimming stripped 3 bases from V and 2 bases from J, with 8 bases between. Per germline, CDR1 MDHEN and CDR2 SYDVKM. CDR3 amino acids: CASSFEQTYEQYF. In DNA, the CDR3 is TGTGCCAGCAGTTTCGAACAGACCTACGAGCAGTACTTC.

This chain links TRBV19 with TRBJ1-2; tentative D call: TRBD1 (6 bases). Trimming shortened V by 5 bases and J by 6 bases, and 16 bases separated the two germline ends. The CDR3 covers 14 residues. Germline V gives CDR1 LNHDA, CDR2 SQIVND (reference sequence). CDR3 bases: TGTGCCAGTAGTCTACAGGGTTTCCCGGATGGCTACACCTTC. Encoded protein: CASSLQGFPDGYTF.